The source of this T cell receptor beta chain is a study of blood T cell repertoires in COVID-19. Background on the study: COVID-19 samples collected from the United States, Italy and Spain covered acute and convalescent phases.

Libraries were prepared by immunoSEQ multiplex PCR; TCRdb keeps only in-frame clonotypes and omits some of them. The data show 400,000 to 550,000 clones, roughly 89% seen once. Trimming shortened V by 4 bases and J by 3 bases, and 13 bases separated the two germline ends. Germline-derived CDR1 and CDR2 are MDHEN and SYDVKM. The CDR3 totals 15 residues. V is TRBV28 and J is TRBJ2-1, with a weak D call TRBD2 (5 bases). This receptor was identified in a woman aged 25 to 45 with acute or convalescent COVID-19. The sequencing input was peripheral blood. The CDR3 nucleotides read TGTGCCAGCAGTTCTCCAGCGGAACTCTACAATGAGCAGTTCTTC. It yields the protein CASSSPAELYNEQFF.